The clone carrying this T cell receptor beta chain was picked up a small number of times. V lost 11 bases to trimming and J lost 1 base, with 24 bases between them. Looked up from germline, CDR1 is SNHLY and CDR2 is FYNNEI. The CDR3 is 17 amino acids. This sample is drawn from a study of tumour-infiltrating T cells in Burkitt lymphoma. Background on the study: Repertoire clonality predicted overall and progression-free survival.

The protocol was immunoSEQ multiplex PCR, while the TCRdb copy is restricted to in-frame clones and leaves out a portion. The profile shows roughly 13,000 clones, 60% to 80% of them singletons. This receptor was obtained from a human donor with diffuse large B-cell lymphoma. Specimen: tumor tissue. The V call is TRBV2, the J call TRBJ1-3; TRBD1 might be the D (5 bases). The DNA for the CDR3 is TGTGCCGTCCCCGGGACGGGCAGATACAAATCTGGAAACACCATATATTTT. This translates into CAVPGTGRYKSGNTIYF.